Listed below are T cell receptor beta chains from one sample, sequenced in a study of blood T cell repertoires in COVID-19. Produced via immunoSEQ multiplex PCR; TCRdb's table is partial and in-frame only. The sample consists of around 71,000 clones, about four fifths of them appearing once. Sequenced sample: peripheral blood. These receptors all stem from a woman of 80 years or more with active or convalescent COVID-19. Each CDR3 is given with its conserved first and last residue. Fields, in order: V gene, clone size, J gene, D gene, CDR3 protein, CDR3 DNA. A D gene is named only where the DNA matches it firmly. Clone size is shown for a subset of rows, as once, few, many or a class of expanded clone.

TRBV7-9,-,TRBJ1-1,-,CASRDQGKTEAFF,TGTGCCAGCCGCGACCAGGGAAAAACTGAAGCTTTCTTT
TRBV7-2,-,TRBJ2-5,TRBD2,CASRQRGGLKTQYF,TGTGCCAGCAGGCAACGGGGGGGCCTAAAGACCCAGTACTTC
TRBV7-7,-,TRBJ2-7,-,CASSRAVGSEQYF,TGTGCTAGCAGCCGCGCAGTCGGGTCCGAGCAGTACTTC
TRBV29-1,-,TRBJ1-2,-,CSVRGNDYGYTF,TGCAGCGTCCGGGGGAACGACTATGGCTACACCTTC
TRBV7-9,few,TRBJ1-1,-,CASTLSVSTEAFF,TGTGCCAGCACCTTGAGTGTTTCCACTGAAGCTTTCTTT
TRBV4-3,-,TRBJ1-2,-,CASSQEIRANYEGYTF,TGCGCCAGCAGCCAAGAGATAAGAGCCAACTATGAAGGCTACACCTTC
TRBV5-4,few,TRBJ1-2,-,CASSYQVGAYGYTF,TGTGCCAGCAGCTACCAAGTGGGGGCCTATGGCTACACCTTC
TRBV6-6,-,TRBJ2-7,-,CASTTGYEQYF,TGTGCCAGCACAACAGGGTACGAGCAGTACTTC
TRBV5-4,few,TRBJ2-7,TRBD2,CASSPSGGASYEQYF,TGTGCCAGCAGCCCTAGCGGGGGGGCCTCCTACGAGCAGTACTTC
TRBV11-1,-,TRBJ2-5,-,CASSLGDTETQYF,TGTGCCAGCAGCTTAGGGGACACGGAGACCCAGTACTTC
TRBV28,-,TRBJ1-2,TRBD1,CASSLTGTVGSNYGYTF,TGTGCCAGCAGTTTAACTGGGACAGTTGGATCTAACTATGGCTACACCTTC
TRBV18,-,TRBJ2-4,TRBD1,CASSRGQGTKNIQYF,TGTGCCAGCTCAAGGGGACAGGGAACCAAAAACATTCAGTACTTC
TRBV12-3/TRBV12-4,-,TRBJ2-5,TRBD1,CASSIDREETQYF,TGTGCCAGCAGTATAGACAGGGAAGAGACCCAGTACTTC
TRBV6-2/TRBV6-3,-,TRBJ2-5,-,CASSYTVQGQETQYF,TGTGCCAGCAGTTACACCGTTCAGGGCCAAGAGACCCAGTACTTC
TRBV2,few,TRBJ2-5,TRBD2,CASRRGTSGRYQETQYF,TGTGCCAGCAGGAGGGGGACTAGCGGGAGATACCAAGAGACCCAGTACTTC
TRBV2,few,TRBJ1-2,-,CASTGAGGDNYGYTF,TGTGCCAGCACAGGGGCAGGAGGAGATAACTATGGCTACACCTTC
TRBV5-6,-,TRBJ2-3,TRBD1,CASSLQTGVPSRTDTQYF,TGTGCCAGCAGCTTGCAAACAGGGGTCCCCTCCCGCACAGATACGCAGTATTTT
TRBV30,once,TRBJ1-2,-,CAWSAPWGSGLDGYTF,TGTGCCTGGAGTGCCCCTTGGGGTTCCGGACTCGATGGCTACACCTTC
TRBV10-3,few,TRBJ1-1,-,CAISREGTEAFF,TGTGCCATCAGCCGGGAGGGGACTGAAGCTTTCTTT
TRBV28,-,TRBJ1-4,-,CASSSSETDLNEKLFF,TGTGCCAGCAGTTCCTCAGAGACTGATCTTAATGAAAAACTGTTTTTT
TRBV7-2,-,TRBJ2-3,TRBD2,CASSSSGGARDTQYF,TGTGCCAGCAGTTCAAGCGGGGGGGCAAGAGATACGCAGTATTTT
TRBV7-2,-,TRBJ1-6,-,CASSLRYANSPLHF,TGTGCCAGCAGCTTACGGTATGCGAATTCACCCCTCCACTTT
TRBV6-6,-,TRBJ2-7,-,CASSYSNNNRDYEQYF,TGTGCCAGCAGTTACTCAAATAACAACAGGGACTACGAGCAGTACTTC
TRBV4-1,few,TRBJ2-1,-,CASSQVGTGTDEQFF,TGCGCCAGCAGCCAGGTCGGCACAGGGACGGATGAGCAGTTCTTC
TRBV2,-,TRBJ1-2,-,CASSEQVDGYTF,TGTGCCAGCAGTGAACAGGTTGATGGCTACACCTTC
TRBV11-2,-,TRBJ1-6,-,CASSLQRSNSPLHF,TGTGCCAGCAGCTTACAACGGAGCAATTCACCCCTCCACTTT
TRBV9,-,TRBJ2-1,TRBD1,CASSVSGQGTYNEQFF,TGTGCCAGCAGCGTCTCCGGACAGGGCACCTACAATGAGCAGTTCTTC
TRBV5-6,-,TRBJ1-1,-,CASSNYGSYTEAFF,TGTGCCAGCAGCAACTATGGCAGTTACACTGAAGCTTTCTTT
TRBV4-3,-,TRBJ2-7,TRBD2,CASSQEASGGDYEQYF,TGCGCCAGCAGCCAAGAGGCTAGCGGGGGGGACTACGAGCAGTACTTC